The 17 T cell receptor beta chains presented below share a single source sample, sequenced in a study of human T cells and chemical hapten exposure. Using its own MiXCR run on the RACE reads, TCRdb lists one record per CDR3 protein. The sample has over 35,000 distinct CDR3 sequences, around 3.6% seen once. The time point was: healthy volunteer bleed at 6 weeks. Unfractionated whole blood served as the source for total RNA extraction. Material for sequencing was whole blood. The receptor set was obtained from a human donor in good health. Some clones in this sample may be carry-over from other donors' samples.

V gene TRBV6-6 combines with J gene TRBJ1-1; unclear D gene. The germline V and J ends were trimmed by 10 bases and 4 bases, with 10 bases remaining between them. The CDR3 contains 11 residues. The germline CDR1 and CDR2 sequences are MNHNY and SVGAGI (reference sequence). CDR3 protein: CATVMGTEAFF. The CDR3 DNA reads TGTGCCACGGTCATGGGCACTGAAGCTTTCTTT.

This clonotype was detected a few times. V gene TRBV5-1 combines with J gene TRBJ2-3, with a weak D call TRBD2 (5 bases). V dropped 4 bases and J dropped 6 bases, with 15 bases sitting between them. Germline V gives CDR1 SGHRS, CDR2 YFSETQ. This CDR3 spans 14 amino acids. Here the CDR3 DNA reads TGCGCCAGCAGCCCGGAGGCTAGTCGGGATACGCAGTATTTT. Translation: CASSPEASRDTQYF.

The CDR3 spells CASSLRVGELFF. The CDR3 DNA is TGTGCCAGCAGCCTTAGGGTCGGGGAGCTGTTTTTT. The rearrangement joins TRBV4-2 to TRBJ2-2; D is undetermined. CDR3 size: 12 residues. V was shortened by 4 bases and J by 7 bases, with 7 bases between the two germline ends. The germline CDR1 and CDR2 sequences are LGHNA and YNFKEQ.

This clonotype was counted ten times or more. This sequence joins TRBV29-1 and TRBJ1-4, with D unclear. The CDR3 has 13 residues. Germline V gives CDR1 SQVTM, CDR2 ANQGSEA. Trimming shortened V by 3 bases and J by 8 bases, and 13 bases separated the two germline ends. The CDR3 region has the DNA TGCAGCGTTGAGTTGGGTCCGGGGGAAAAACTGTTTTTT. Its protein product is CSVELGPGEKLFF.

The chain employs TRBV7-8 and TRBJ2-1; 8 bases agree with TRBD2. The CDR3 is 17 residues long. The germline V gene encodes CDR1 SGHVS and CDR2 FQNEAQ. V gave up 2 bases and J gave up 5 bases; unmatched junction bases: 11. The chain's CDR3 is CASSLRGGYPRDNEQFF. DNA of the CDR3: TGTGCCAGCAGCTTACGGGGGGGGTACCCTCGGGACAATGAGCAGTTCTTC.

This clonotype qualifies as medium-sized (0.01 to 0.1%). The chain links TRBV6-2 or TRBV6-3 to TRBJ1-1; D unresolved. Trimming shortened V by 5 bases and J by 1 base, and 8 bases separated the two germline ends. The germline CDR1 and CDR2 sequences are MNHEY and SVGEGT. The CDR3 sequence is 13 residues long. The CDR3 DNA is TGTGCCAGCAGTCAGCAGGAGAACACTGAAGCTTTCTTT. It translates to CASSQQENTEAFF.

At least ten counts were recorded for this clonotype. The chain combines TRBV10-1 with TRBJ2-7, with 11 nucleotides matching TRBD1. The V gene's germline CDR1 is WNHNN and CDR2 SYGVQD (reference sequence). V lost 9 bases, J lost 2 bases, and 9 bases stayed unmatched. CDR3 length: 15 residues. As DNA, the CDR3 is TGCGCCAGATTGACCGGGACAGGGGGGACCTACGAGCAGTACTTC. Translating gives CARLTGTGGTYEQYF.

The chain joins TRBV20-1 to TRBJ2-1; 7 bases are a match to TRBD2. Trimming removed 1 base from V and 4 bases from J; junction bases left unmatched: 4. Germline V gene sequence: CDR1 DFQATT, CDR2 SNEGSKA (reference sequence). The CDR3 totals 14 residues. DNA for the CDR3: TGCAGTGCTAGAGGGGACTACCAATACAATGAGCAGTTCTTC. This encodes CSARGDYQYNEQFF.

This clonotype was seen repeatedly, ten times or more. The chain recombines TRBV12-3 or TRBV12-4 with TRBJ2-1; no clear D gene. The CDR3 extends over 12 amino acids. V was clipped by 5 bases and J by 7 bases, with 9 bases between them. CDR3 residues: CASSRQNNEQFF. The CDR3 nucleotides are TGTGCCAGCAGTCGACAAAATAATGAGCAGTTCTTC.

The rearrangement joins TRBV30 to TRBJ2-7; D is possibly TRBD2 (5 bases). The ends were cut back, 1 base at V and 2 bases at J, with 15 bases in the middle. The CDR3 totals 15 residues. Germline V lookup: CDR1 GTSNPN, CDR2 SVGIG (reference sequence). The CDR3 loop reads CAWSEAGSPPYEQYF. In nucleotides, the CDR3 is TGTGCCTGGAGTGAGGCTGGGAGTCCCCCCTACGAGCAGTACTTC.

This clonotype has ten or more counts. This CDR3 reads CSATTSGRSLGITDTQYF. The CDR3 DNA reads TGCAGTGCTACGACTAGCGGGAGAAGTTTGGGAATCACAGATACGCAGTATTTT. The chain couples TRBV20-1 to TRBJ2-3, with 12 positions matching TRBD2. The CDR3 contains 18 residues. Trimming took 4 bases from V and 2 from J; bases not matched to a gene: 13. The germline V gene has CDR1 DFQATT and CDR2 SNEGSKA (reference sequence).

This clonotype has just a few counts. The chain recombines TRBV28 with TRBJ2-7; D is uncertain. In germline, CDR1 is MDHEN, CDR2 SYDVKM. This CDR3 contains 13 residues. V gave up 8 bases and J gave up 6 bases, with 17 bases separating them. This CDR3 is CASFTTRKGEQYF. CDR3 coding DNA: TGTGCCAGCTTCACCACCCGAAAGGGCGAGCAGTACTTC.

The V call is TRBV20-1, the J call TRBJ1-2, with D uncertain. V shed 3 bases and J shed 6 bases, with 11 bases lying between them. Germline V gives CDR1 DFQATT, CDR2 SNEGSKA (reference sequence). The CDR3 spans 12 residues. CDR3 protein: CSARGWGDGYTF. CDR3 in DNA: TGCAGTGCTAGGGGGTGGGGAGATGGCTACACCTTC.

This clonotype was observed a handful of times. This chain uses TRBV20-1 with TRBJ2-6; D perhaps matches TRBD1 (6 bases). The germline gives CDR1 DFQATT, CDR2 SNEGSKA (reference sequence). Trimming left V 1 base short and J 1 base short, with 11 bases between. The CDR3 covers 16 residues. CDR3 nucleotides: TGCAGTGCTAGAGGGCAGACAGGTTCTGGGGCCAACGTCCTGACTTTC. Translating it yields CSARGQTGSGANVLTF.

About this clonotype itself: This clone may be a read error of a much larger clone one base away. The chain joins TRBV12-3 or TRBV12-4 to TRBJ2-1; D might be TRBD2 (5 bases). This CDR3 has 15 residues. The CDR3 spells CASRLARGPYNEQFF. The CDR3 DNA reads as TGTGCCAGCAGGTTAGCGAGAGGGCCCTACAATGAGCAGTTCTTC.

This clonotype was counted ten times or more. The CDR3: CASSPLAGRGEAFF. Here the CDR3 DNA reads TGTGCCAGCAGCCCCCTGGCAGGGCGGGGTGAAGCTTTCTTT. The chain combines TRBV5-6 with TRBJ1-1, with a possible D match to TRBD1 (5 bases). The CDR3 is made up of 14 amino acids. V was cut by 4 bases and J by 7 bases, with 17 bases left in between. Germline V CDR1 and CDR2: SGHDT, YYEEEE.

This clonotype was detected only a few times. This chain uses TRBV12-3 or TRBV12-4 with TRBJ1-1; D is perhaps TRBD1 (6 bases). Trimming left V 10 bases short and J 2 bases short, with 14 bases between. This CDR3 is built from 13 residues. The CDR3 nucleotides are TGTGCCACCGTTCGGGGGCCCAACACTGAAGCTTTCTTT. As protein: CATVRGPNTEAFF.